This T cell receptor (beta chain) was captured in a study of shared clonotypes between healthy human individuals. Findings and caveats of the study: For sorted subsets, rarefaction showed incomplete sequencing despite large depth.

Of note for this clone: What it binds is not known.

The CDR3 is made up of 14 amino acids. Germline CDR1 SGHAT, CDR2 FQNNGV. The V gene lost 4 bases and the J gene lost 0 bases, with 6 bases spanning the gap. Repertoires were generated with immunoSEQ multiplex PCR, while TCRdb's copy carries only in-frame clones and drops some. The sample yields about a million clones, approximately 76% seen once. This clonotype was sampled from a man younger than 30 in good health. Sequenced sample: memory CD4+ T cells sorted from blood. Subset defined: CD45RA-negative fraction. The V gene is TRBV11-2, the J gene TRBJ1-4; D call uncertain. The CDR3 spells CASSWSATNEKLFF. CDR3 DNA: TGTGCCAGCAGCTGGAGTGCAACTAATGAAAAACTGTTTTTT.